The 10 T cell receptor beta chains listed next were all sequenced from one sample in a study of PD-1 blockade in classical Hodgkin lymphoma. The data were produced by immunoSEQ multiplex PCR, yet TCRdb's version contains in-frame clones alone and is incomplete. The table includes tens of thousands of clones, roughly 80% detected once. Brentuximab vedotin exposure varied among the patients, all of whom had relapsed after autologous stem cell transplantation. The material sequenced was peripheral blood mononuclear cells (PBMCs), taken before the second cycle of nivolumab. Receptors originate from a human donor with classical Hodgkin lymphoma.

The chain combines TRBV7-3 with TRBJ2-5, with 9 bases aligning to TRBD2. V was pared by 0 bases and J by 2 bases, with 4 bases of the junction left unmatched. The CDR3 contains 16 residues. CDR1 is SGHTA, CDR2 FQGTGA, per germline. CDR3 sequence: CASSLTGGGAQETQYF. Here the CDR3 DNA reads TGTGCCAGCAGCTTAACGGGCGGGGGGGCTCAAGAGACCCAGTACTTC.

The V gene is TRBV4-1, the J gene TRBJ2-1; 9 bases fit TRBD2. Germline CDR1 reads MGHRA; CDR2 reads YSYEKL. The CDR3 sequence is 14 residues long. Trimming took 5 bases from V and 10 from J; bases not matched to a gene: 9. CDR3 coding DNA: TGCGCCAGCAGCTGGCGGGGGGGCCTGGAGGAGCAGTTCTTC. This gives the protein CASSWRGGLEEQFF.

The V call is TRBV6-6, the J call TRBJ2-7; D may match TRBD1 or TRBD2 (5 bases each). With 2 bases removed from V and 6 bases from J, the gap between germline ends came to 5 bases. Germline CDR1 reads MNHNY; CDR2 reads SVGAGI (reference sequence). The length of the CDR3 is 11 residues. DNA of the CDR3: TGTGCCAGCAGTTACGGGGGCGAGCAGTACTTC. Translation gives CASSYGGEQYF.

V usage is TRBV21-1 and J usage is TRBJ1-4; the table assigns TRBD1, which was not confirmed against the DNA. TRBV21-1 is recorded as a pseudogene. The length of the CDR3 is 16 residues. CDR3 protein: CASSRAQGWGNEKLFF. In DNA, the CDR3 is TGTGCCAGCAGCAGAGCACAGGGTTGGGGCAATGAAAAACTGTTTTTT.

This chain links TRBV19 with TRBJ2-2; D uncertain. Trimming took off 5 bases at V and 3 bases at J, with 10 bases between the two ends. This CDR3 has 14 residues. CDR1 and CDR2 from the germline V gene are LNHDA and SQIVND (reference sequence). CDR3 residues: CASSGRTDTGELFF. CDR3 nucleotide sequence: TGTGCCAGTAGTGGACGCACTGACACCGGGGAGCTGTTTTTT.

The rearrangement uses TRBV30 and TRBJ1-1; 7 bases are a match to TRBD1. The CDR3 totals 17 residues. Trimming cost V 0 bases and J 0 bases; bases outside gene matches: 10. The germline V gene encodes CDR1 GTSNPN and CDR2 SVGIG (reference sequence). DNA for the CDR3: TGTGCCTGGAGTGTTCTGAGGGCAGGGGGGTTGAACACTGAAGCTTTCTTT. It specifies CAWSVLRAGGLNTEAFF.

This chain connects TRBV7-6 to TRBJ1-1; no clear D. This CDR3 is 16 amino acids long. The ends were cut back, 4 bases at V and 5 bases at J, with 20 bases in the middle. The germline gives CDR1 SGHVS, CDR2 FNYEAQ. CDR3 residues: CASSSHPPGRRTEAFF. DNA for the CDR3: TGTGCCAGCAGCTCGCATCCCCCGGGGAGACGGACTGAAGCTTTCTTT.

A remark on this clone: The junction and the germline gene differ at one end; a read error may be behind it. Other DNA variants within this sample encode the same CDR3. This sequence joins TRBV4-2 and TRBJ1-1; 7 nucleotides align to TRBD1. Germline V gives CDR1 LGHNA, CDR2 YNFKEQ. The CDR3 extends over 17 amino acids. DNA for the CDR3: TGTGCCAGCAGCCGCCGGGACAGCGACATCGCTAACACCGAAGCTTTCTTT. It encodes CASSRRDSDIANTEAFF.

V usage is TRBV2 and J usage is TRBJ2-6, with D unclear. Trimming removed 2 bases from V and 2 bases from J, with 7 bases in between. The CDR3 is 15 amino acids. CDR1 SNHLY and CDR2 FYNNEI come from the germline V gene. CDR3 in DNA: TGTGCCAGCAGTGAACGAGTCCCTGGGGCCAACGTCCTGACTTTC. Protein sequence: CASSERVPGANVLTF.

This chain connects TRBV25-1 to TRBJ1-1, with a possible D match to TRBD1 (6 bases). The germline CDR1 and CDR2 sequences are MGHDK and SYGVNS. This CDR3 has 14 amino acids. V lost 2 bases to trimming and J lost 6 bases, with 13 bases between them. DNA for the CDR3: TGTGCCAGCAGTGAACGGGGGGGCAGAGCTGAAGCTTTCTTT. Protein: CASSERGGRAEAFF.